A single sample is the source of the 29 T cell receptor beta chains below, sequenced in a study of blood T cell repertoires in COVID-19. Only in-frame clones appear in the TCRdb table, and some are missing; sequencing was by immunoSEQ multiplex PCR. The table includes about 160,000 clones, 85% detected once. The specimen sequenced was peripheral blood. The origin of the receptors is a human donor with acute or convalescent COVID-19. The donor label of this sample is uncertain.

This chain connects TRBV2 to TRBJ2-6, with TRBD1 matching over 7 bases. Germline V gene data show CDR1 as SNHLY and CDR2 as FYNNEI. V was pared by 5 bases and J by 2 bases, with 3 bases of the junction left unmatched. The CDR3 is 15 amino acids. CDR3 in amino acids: CASSPQGAGANVLTF. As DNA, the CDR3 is TGTGCCAGCAGTCCCCAGGGGGCTGGGGCCAACGTCCTGACTTTC. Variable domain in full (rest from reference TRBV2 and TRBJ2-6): EPEVTQTPSHQVTQMGQEVILRCVPISNHLYFYWYRQILGQKVEFLVSFYNNEISEKSEIFDDQFSVERPDGSNFTLKIRSTKLEDSAMYFCASSPQGAGANVLTFGAGSRLTVL.

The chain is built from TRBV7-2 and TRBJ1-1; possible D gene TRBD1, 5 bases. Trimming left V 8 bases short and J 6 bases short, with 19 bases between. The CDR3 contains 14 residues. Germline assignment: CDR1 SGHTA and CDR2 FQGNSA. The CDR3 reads CASHLSHGGAEAFF. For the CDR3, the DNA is TGTGCCAGCCACCTATCCCACGGGGGGGCTGAAGCTTTCTTT.

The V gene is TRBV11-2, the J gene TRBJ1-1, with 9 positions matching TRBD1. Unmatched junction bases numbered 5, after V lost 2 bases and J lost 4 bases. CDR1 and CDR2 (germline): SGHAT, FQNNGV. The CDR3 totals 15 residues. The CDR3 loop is CASSLRQGGPTEAFF. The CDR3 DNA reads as TGTGCCAGCAGCTTAAGACAGGGGGGTCCCACTGAAGCTTTCTTT.

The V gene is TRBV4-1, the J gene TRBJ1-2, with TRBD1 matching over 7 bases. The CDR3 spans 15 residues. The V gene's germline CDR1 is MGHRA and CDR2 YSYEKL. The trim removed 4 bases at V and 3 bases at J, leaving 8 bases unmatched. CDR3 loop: CASSLRRDSDYGYTF. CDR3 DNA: TGCGCCAGCAGCCTCAGGCGGGACAGTGACTATGGCTACACCTTC.

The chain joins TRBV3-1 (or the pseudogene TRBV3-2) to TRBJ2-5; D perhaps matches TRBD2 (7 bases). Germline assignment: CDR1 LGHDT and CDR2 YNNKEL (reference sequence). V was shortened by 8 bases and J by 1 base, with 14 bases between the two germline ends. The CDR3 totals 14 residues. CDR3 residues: CASALGGPQETQYF. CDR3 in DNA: TGTGCCAGCGCCCTGGGGGGGCCCCAAGAGACCCAGTACTTC.

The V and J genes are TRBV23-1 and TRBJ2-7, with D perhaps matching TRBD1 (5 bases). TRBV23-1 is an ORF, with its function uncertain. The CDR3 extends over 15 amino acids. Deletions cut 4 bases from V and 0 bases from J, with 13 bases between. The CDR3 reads CASSPWTPSSYEQYF. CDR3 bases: TGCGCCAGCAGTCCCTGGACACCTAGCTCCTACGAGCAGTACTTC.

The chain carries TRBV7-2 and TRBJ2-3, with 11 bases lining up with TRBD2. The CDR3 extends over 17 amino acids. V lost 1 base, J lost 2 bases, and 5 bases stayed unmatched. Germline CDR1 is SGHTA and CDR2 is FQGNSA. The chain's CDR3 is CASSLVTSGGLTDTQYF. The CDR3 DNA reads TGTGCCAGCAGCTTAGTCACTAGCGGGGGTCTCACAGATACGCAGTATTTT.

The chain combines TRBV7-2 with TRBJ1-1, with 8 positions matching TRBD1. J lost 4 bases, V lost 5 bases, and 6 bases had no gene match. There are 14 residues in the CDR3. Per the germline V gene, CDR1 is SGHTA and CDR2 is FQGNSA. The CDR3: CASSQTQGVTEAFF. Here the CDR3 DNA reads TGTGCCAGCAGCCAGACACAGGGGGTCACTGAAGCTTTCTTT.

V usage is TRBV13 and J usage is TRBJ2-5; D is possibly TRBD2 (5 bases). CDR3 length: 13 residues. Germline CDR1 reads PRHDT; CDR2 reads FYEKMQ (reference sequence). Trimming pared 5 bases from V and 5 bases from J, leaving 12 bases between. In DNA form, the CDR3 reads TGTGCCAGCAGCGCACTAGGTCCGGAGACCCAGTACTTC. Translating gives CASSALGPETQYF.

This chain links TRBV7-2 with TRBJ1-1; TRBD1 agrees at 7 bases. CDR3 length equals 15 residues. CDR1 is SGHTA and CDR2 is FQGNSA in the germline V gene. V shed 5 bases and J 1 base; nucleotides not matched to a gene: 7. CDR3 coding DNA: TGTGCCAGCAGCACCTCCAGGGGGTCGAACACTGAAGCTTTCTTT. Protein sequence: CASSTSRGSNTEAFF.

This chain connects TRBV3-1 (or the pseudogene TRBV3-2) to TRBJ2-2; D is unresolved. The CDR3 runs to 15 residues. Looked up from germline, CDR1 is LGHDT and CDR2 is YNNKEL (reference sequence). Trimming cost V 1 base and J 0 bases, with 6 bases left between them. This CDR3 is CASSQAGPNTGELFF. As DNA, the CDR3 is TGTGCCAGCAGCCAAGCAGGCCCGAACACCGGGGAGCTGTTTTTT.

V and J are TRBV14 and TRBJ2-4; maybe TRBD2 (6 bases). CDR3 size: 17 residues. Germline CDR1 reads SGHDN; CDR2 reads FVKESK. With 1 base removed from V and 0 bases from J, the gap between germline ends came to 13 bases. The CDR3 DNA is TGTGCCAGCAGCCAAGTAACGAAGGGACTAGCCAAAAACATTCAGTACTTC. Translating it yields CASSQVTKGLAKNIQYF.

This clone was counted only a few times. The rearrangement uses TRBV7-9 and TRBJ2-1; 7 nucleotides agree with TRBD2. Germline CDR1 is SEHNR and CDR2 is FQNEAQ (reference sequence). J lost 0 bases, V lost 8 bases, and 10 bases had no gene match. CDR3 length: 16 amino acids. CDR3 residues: CASALLATLSYNEQFF. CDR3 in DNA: TGTGCCAGCGCACTACTAGCGACCCTCTCCTACAATGAGCAGTTCTTC.

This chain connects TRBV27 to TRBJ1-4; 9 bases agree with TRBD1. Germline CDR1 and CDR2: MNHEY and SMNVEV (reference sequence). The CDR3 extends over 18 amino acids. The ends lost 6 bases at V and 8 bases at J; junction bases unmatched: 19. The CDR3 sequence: CASRPIPGTGTYGEKLFF. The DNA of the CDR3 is TGTGCCAGCAGGCCAATTCCCGGGACAGGGACCTATGGGGAAAAACTGTTTTTT. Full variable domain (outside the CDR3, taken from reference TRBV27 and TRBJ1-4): EAQVTQNPRYLITVTGKKLTVTCSQNMNHEYMSWYRQDPGLGLRQIYYSMNVEVTDKGDVPEGYKVSRKEKRNFPLILESPSPNQTSLYFCASRPIPGTGTYGEKLFFGSGTQLSVL.

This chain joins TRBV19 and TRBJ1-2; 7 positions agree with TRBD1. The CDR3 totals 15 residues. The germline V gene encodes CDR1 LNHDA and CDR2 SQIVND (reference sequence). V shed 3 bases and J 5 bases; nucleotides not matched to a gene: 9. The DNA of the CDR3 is TGTGCCAGTAGTATTACGGGCCAGGGGGGATATGGCTACACCTTC. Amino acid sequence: CASSITGQGGYGYTF.

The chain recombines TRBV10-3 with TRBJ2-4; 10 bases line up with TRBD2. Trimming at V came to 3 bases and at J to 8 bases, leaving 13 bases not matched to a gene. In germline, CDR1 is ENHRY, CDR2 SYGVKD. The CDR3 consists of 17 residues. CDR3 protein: CAISERGTSGAVDIQYF. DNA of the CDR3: TGTGCCATCAGTGAACGGGGAACTAGCGGGGCAGTAGACATTCAGTACTTC.

The CDR3 DNA follows: TGTGCCAGCTCACCACCGGGGGACAGGGCTTCTCAGCCCCAGCATTTT. Residues: CASSPPGDRASQPQHF. The chain couples TRBV18 to TRBJ1-5; 9 positions agree with TRBD1. This CDR3 spans 16 amino acids. Trimming removed 0 bases from V and 6 bases from J; junction bases left unmatched: 6. The germline CDR1 and CDR2 sequences are KGHSH and LQKENI.

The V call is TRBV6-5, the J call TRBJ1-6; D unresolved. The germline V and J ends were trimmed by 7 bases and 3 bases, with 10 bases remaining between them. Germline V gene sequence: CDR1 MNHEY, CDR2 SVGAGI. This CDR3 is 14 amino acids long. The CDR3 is CASNSGDYNSPLHF. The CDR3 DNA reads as TGTGCCAGCAACTCCGGGGACTATAATTCACCCCTCCACTTT.

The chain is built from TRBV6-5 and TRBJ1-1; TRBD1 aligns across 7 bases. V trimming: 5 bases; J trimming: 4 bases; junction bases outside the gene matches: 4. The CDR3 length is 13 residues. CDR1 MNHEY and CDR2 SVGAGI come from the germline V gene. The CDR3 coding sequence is TGTGCCAGCAGTCGACAGGGACCCACTGAAGCTTTCTTT. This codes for CASSRQGPTEAFF.

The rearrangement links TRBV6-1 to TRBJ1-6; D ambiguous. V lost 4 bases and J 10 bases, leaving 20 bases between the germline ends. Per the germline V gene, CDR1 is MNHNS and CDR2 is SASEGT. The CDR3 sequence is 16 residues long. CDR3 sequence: CASSGAQGSRGSPLHF. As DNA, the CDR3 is TGTGCCAGCAGTGGGGCTCAAGGATCTAGAGGGTCACCCCTCCACTTT.

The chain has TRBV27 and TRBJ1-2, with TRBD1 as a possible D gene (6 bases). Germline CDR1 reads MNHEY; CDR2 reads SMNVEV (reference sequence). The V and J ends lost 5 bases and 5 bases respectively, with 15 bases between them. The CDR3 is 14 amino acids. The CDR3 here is CASSPQDRPYGYTF. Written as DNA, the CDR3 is TGTGCCAGCAGTCCCCAGGACAGACCATATGGCTACACCTTC.

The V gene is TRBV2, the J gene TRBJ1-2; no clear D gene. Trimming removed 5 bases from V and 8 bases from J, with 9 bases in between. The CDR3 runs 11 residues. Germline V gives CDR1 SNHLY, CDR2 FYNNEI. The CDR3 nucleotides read TGTGCCAGCAGTTGGGCGGGCGGCTACACCTTC. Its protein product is CASSWAGGYTF.

The CDR3 coding sequence is TGTGCCAGCAGTGCTCAGGGGAACACCGGGGAGCTGTTTTTT. Translating it yields CASSAQGNTGELFF. This chain connects TRBV5-4 to TRBJ2-2; D might be TRBD1 (5 bases). Germline CDR1 is SGHNT and CDR2 is YYREEE (reference sequence). This CDR3 region has 14 residues. Trimming stripped 5 bases from V and 1 base from J, with 9 bases between.

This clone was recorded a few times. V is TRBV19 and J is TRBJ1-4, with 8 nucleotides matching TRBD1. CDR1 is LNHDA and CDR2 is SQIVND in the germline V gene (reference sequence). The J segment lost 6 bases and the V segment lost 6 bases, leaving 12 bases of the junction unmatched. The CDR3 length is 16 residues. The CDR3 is CASRDRVRRNYEKLFF. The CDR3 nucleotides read TGTGCCAGTAGGGACAGGGTCCGGCGTAACTATGAAAAACTGTTTTTT.

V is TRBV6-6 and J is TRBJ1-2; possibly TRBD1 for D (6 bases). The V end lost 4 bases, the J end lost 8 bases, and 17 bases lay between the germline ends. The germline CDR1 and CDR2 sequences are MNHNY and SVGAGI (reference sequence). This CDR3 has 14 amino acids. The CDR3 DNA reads TGTGCCAGCAGTTCCGAGACAGGTTTTTTCGGCTACACCTTC. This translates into CASSSETGFFGYTF.

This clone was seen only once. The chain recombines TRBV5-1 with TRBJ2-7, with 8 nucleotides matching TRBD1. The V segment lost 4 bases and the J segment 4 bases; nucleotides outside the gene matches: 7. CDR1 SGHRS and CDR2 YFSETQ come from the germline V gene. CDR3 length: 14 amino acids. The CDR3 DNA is TGCGCCAGCAGCACCGAGGGGACAGGATACGAGCAGTACTTC. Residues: CASSTEGTGYEQYF. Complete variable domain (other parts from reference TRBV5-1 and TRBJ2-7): KAGVTQTPRYLIKTRGQQVTLSCSPISGHRSVSWYQQTPGQGLQFLFEYFSETQRNKGNFPGRFSGRQFSNSRSEMNVSTLELGDSALYLCASSTEGTGYEQYFGPGTRLTVT.

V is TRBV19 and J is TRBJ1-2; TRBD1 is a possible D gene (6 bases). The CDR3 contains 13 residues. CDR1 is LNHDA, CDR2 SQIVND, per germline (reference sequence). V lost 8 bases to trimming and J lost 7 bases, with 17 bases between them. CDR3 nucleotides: TGTGCCAGTGTCGGAGGGGGGGCTTCTGGCTACACCTTC. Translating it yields CASVGGGASGYTF.

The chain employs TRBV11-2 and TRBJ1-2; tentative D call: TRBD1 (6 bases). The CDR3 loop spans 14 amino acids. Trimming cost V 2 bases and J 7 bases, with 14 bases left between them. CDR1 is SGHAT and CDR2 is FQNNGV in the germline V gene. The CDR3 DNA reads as TGTGCCAGCAGCTTATATGCAGGGGCCGCTGGCTACACCTTC. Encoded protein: CASSLYAGAAGYTF.

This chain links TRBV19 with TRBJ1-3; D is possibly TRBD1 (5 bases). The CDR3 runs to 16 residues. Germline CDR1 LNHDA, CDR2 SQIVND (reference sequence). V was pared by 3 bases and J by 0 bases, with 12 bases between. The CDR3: CASSIRGTTSGNTIYF. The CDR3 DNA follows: TGTGCCAGTAGTATTCGAGGGACTACCTCTGGAAACACCATATATTTT.